This T cell receptor (beta chain) was captured in a study of cytomegalovirus exposure and HLA in healthy donors (dated by TCRdb to the late 2010s). A note on the overall study: According to an earlier analysis of 587 of the donors, 150 million to 200 million T cells yielded some 110 million unique TCR beta sequences and approximately 300 Gb of sequence data. About 280 gigabases of sequencing data and 70 million to 95 million unique TCR sequences made up an early release that covered nearly 650 HLA-typed donors. Of the roughly 410 genotyped donors, 80% to 90% were placed in the genetic ancestry cluster associated with self-reported Caucasian donors. The study was designed to test whether signatures of past pathogen exposure could be identified by cataloging public T cell receptors. Using immunosequencing, the study profiled T cell repertoires from about 610 subjects and related those repertoires to cytomegalovirus serostatus. Besides the first cohort of roughly 700 subjects, a separate validation cohort made up of 120 different subjects was used. The study combined high-throughput TCR immunosequencing, statistical association of individual TCRs with disease status, and machine learning to predict cytomegalovirus infection status. A later analysis re-analyzed previously published TCR beta repertoires from approximately 700 donors and added high-resolution HLA genotyping to study TCR occurrence patterns. In the later analysis, no new phenotypic data were used to find candidate immune exposures; instead, reliance was placed on TCR beta sequences and their occurrence across donors. An earlier analysis of fewer than 750 of the donors used high-throughput TCR beta sequencing to judge whether each TCR beta V gene segment behaved as functional or pseudogenic. Donor age, sex, ethnicity and CMV serostatus were compiled together with the repertoire data. A later genetic analysis took genome-wide SNP genotypes for 398 of the 666 donors and used that subset as a discovery cohort. All discovery cohort repertoires had been generated on a single sequencing platform. Class I and class II HLA loci were covered by the typing at four-digit resolution. Typing coverage differed by locus: A, B, C, DRB1 and DQB1 were typed in roughly 629-630 donors, DQA1 in approximately 520, DPA1 in around 610, and DPB1 in 450 to 480. A handful of DR-DQ haplotypes were treated as single units for association and clustering because of strong linkage in the cohort. On average, about 200,000 unique TCR beta nucleotide sequences were sequenced per donor among several hundred genotyped donors of the cohort, with around 19% of those sequences being non-productive. Summary of the overall study and its limitations: Because counts were too low, roughly 17 rarely observed V segments, including chromosome 9 orphons, were left out of the earlier analysis of 500 to 650 of the donors. In the study, 150 to 200 TCR beta chains were listed as associated with cytomegalovirus. When HLA alleles, especially DR and DQ, strongly co-occurred, attributing TCR associations to individual alleles was difficult. A further reported finding was that TCR beta sequences accurately predicted the HLA-A and HLA-B alleles for most subjects in the first cohort. A later analysis associated about 17,000 TCR beta sequences with specific HLA alleles at a false discovery rate of 0.05. In a later genetic analysis, a missense DCLRE1C variant was associated with V-gene and J-gene trimming of TCR beta chains, and the association was replicated in an independent cohort. The presence/absence analyses assumed that sequencing depth was roughly uniform across donors, and that assumption may not be true. The sequencing pipeline was judged likely to have produced a cluster of highly shared sequence variants as a technical artifact. In vitro tests confirmed that a few of the cytomegalovirus-associated TCR beta chains recognize cytomegalovirus antigens. Most TCR sequences were observed very rarely across donors, whereas some public TCRs were present in many individuals. Compared with the approximately 700-donor mean, donors in an Asian-associated ancestry cluster had fewer N-insertions in productive TCRs, according to a later genetic analysis. The authors suggested that the approach could potentially be extended to other disease states and immunological phenotypes. Immune exposure information for the cohort was limited to CMV serostatus. This cohort had only TCR beta chains sequenced, and the lack of alpha or paired-chain data limited which features could be detected. An earlier analysis of approximately 530 of the donors showed that most TCR beta V segments appeared in productive rearrangements either about 87% or about 30% of the time, which broadly matched IMGT annotations. Cytomegalovirus status was reported to be diagnosed by the classifier with high specificity and sensitivity in both the original and validation cohorts. A later analysis reported that several top co-occurrence clusters appeared linked to parvovirus B19, influenza, CMV and Epstein-Barr virus. According to a later analysis, TCR association rates differed among HLA loci, with DRB1 alleles showing the most associated TCRs and HLA-C alleles showing the fewest. Correlated functional status among segregating V segments might be attributable to linkage disequilibrium, but an unknown experimental factor could not be ruled out. Some IMGT-functional V segments, including TRBV6-2 and TRBV6-3, could not be distinguished by the 87-base-pair reads and were therefore excluded. In a later analysis, HLA-associated TCR beta chains showed more clonal expansion and lower generation probabilities than non-associated chains that were equally common. Most CMV-associated TCR beta chains appeared to be HLA-restricted in a later analysis, and the HLA associations seemed to be driven largely by CMV exposure. Because HLA typing was missing for some donors at each locus, association tests included only the typed subset.

The library was generated by the immunoSEQ multiplex PCR assay. For the multiplex PCR, a mixture combining 60 forward primers for TCR Vbeta segments and 13 reverse primers for TCR Jbeta segments was used. The CDR3 region of rearranged TCR beta genes was amplified from genomic DNA by a multiplex PCR assay. The amplified TCR beta libraries were sequenced on the Illumina HiSeq System as 87-base-pair reads. Per the authors' processing: A later analysis counted some 80 million unique TCR beta chains across the 700 or so repertoires, and 10 million to 12 million of these chains were shared by at least two donors. Raw reads were error-corrected and collapsed into unique sequences by a nearest-neighbor algorithm in which closely related sequences were merged to remove PCR and sequencing errors. V, D and J gene segments were assigned by aligning CDR3 sequences to IMGT reference sequences. Each retained sequence needed at least a six-nucleotide match to both a V gene segment and a J gene segment. Rearrangements were classified as productive when the CDR3 lacked stop codons and remained in frame with V and J, and all other rearrangements were classified as non-productive. CDR3 was defined by IMGT convention, running from the second conserved V-encoded cysteine to the conserved J-encoded phenylalanine. The earlier analysis of some 550 of the donors excluded any sequence lacking an unambiguous match to a single V gene segment. An earlier analysis of 500 to 600 of the donors classified V segments as functional when productive rearrangements were above 56.7% and as segregating when the standard deviation between donors was above 5%. A statistical classification framework was built for diagnosing cytomegalovirus status from the catalog of TCR beta chain sequences. A later analysis assigned V and J genes by comparing TCR nucleotide sequences with IMGT/GENE-DB human TR gene sequences. Using the TCRdist pipeline, a later analysis assigned CDR3 sequences along with most-parsimonious VDJ recombination scenarios. A later analysis defined each TCR beta chain by its CDR3 amino acid sequence plus V-gene family, and excluded reads lacking a unique V-gene family. In a later analysis, fewer than 600 highly shared, low-generation-probability nucleotide sequences were removed to address suspected cross-contamination and a sequencing artifact. For each public chain, a later analysis derived a clonal expansion index from normalized ranks of inferred template counts within each repertoire. Generation probabilities in a later analysis came from a VDJ recombination model fitted to out-of-frame rearrangements, and those results were checked against IGoR. In a later analysis, TCR-TCR, TCR-HLA and TCR-CMV co-occurrence was scored with hypergeometric tests, and a repertoire-size bias correction was applied to TCR pairs. To estimate false discovery rates, a later analysis permuted the HLA or CMV assignments 20 times. In a later analysis, co-occurring TCRs were grouped using DBSCAN, with TCRdist sequence similarity added in when clustering inside HLA-allele-positive subsets. Repertoires with fewer than 30,000 or more than 120,000 public chains, plus five repertoires with anomalous nucleotide sharing, were excluded from co-occurrence clustering. TCRdb obtained this table from immuneACCESS and retained in-frame rearrangements with V and J assigned. These tables miss some clones; where compared with another copy, unresolved V genes account for less than half of the shortfall, and the remainder is unexplained. That table gives V, J and clone size, and the DNA gave D and trimming. This sample lists 75,000 to 90,000 clones; around 85% were detected once. 13% of the sample is held by the ten biggest clonotypes.

The cohort consisted of 670 or so healthy bone marrow donors. At the time of sampling, every cohort member was nominally healthy, though immune exposures that went unrecorded were likely present. CMV serostatus was recorded as positive for just under 300 and negative for about half of the roughly 700 cohort members, whereas no CMV serostatus was recorded for the donor in question. A peripheral blood sample was provided by each donor, and peripheral blood mononuclear cells were used for TCR beta sequencing. Genomic DNA extraction from the blood cell samples was performed with the Qiagen DNeasy Blood Extraction Kit. At the junction V is shortened by 2 bases and J by 5 bases; bases outside the gene matches: 2. CDR1 MNHEY and CDR2 SMNVEV are derived from the germline V gene (reference sequence). Its CDR3 holds 13 amino acids, cysteine through phenylalanine. Only the CDR3 region is kept as DNA, spanning 39 bases read in frame from base 1.

Remarks on this clone: No cognate antigen has been identified for it. The record has no base qualities; no much larger clone is one base away.

Specimen: PBMCs. This sequence was found in a human donor in good health. The rearrangement combines TRBV27 with TRBJ2-5; TRBD1 aligns with 7 central bases. The sequence in DNA is TGTGCCAGCAGTTTAGCCAGGGGGGAGACCCAGTACTTC. The resulting protein is CASSLARGETQYF.